The sample holds one count of the clone carrying this T cell receptor beta chain. Its antigen is currently unknown. The data are from a study of PD-1 blockade in classical Hodgkin lymphoma. Study-level results: While CD8+ TCR diversity did not rise significantly by C4D1, CD4+ TCR diversity did. Sources of repertoire differences remain undefined, possibly disease activity or prior therapy. Complete responders started with a diversity level that resembled newly diagnosed patients at baseline. Relapsed/refractory patients reportedly had lower baseline diversity than newly diagnosed patients.

Repertoires were generated with immunoSEQ multiplex PCR, while TCRdb's copy carries only in-frame clones and drops some. The sample lists 30,000 to 40,000 clones, approximately 80% occurring once. CDR3 length: 14 residues. The V gene's germline CDR1 is SEHNR and CDR2 FQNEAQ (reference sequence). V was trimmed by 2 bases and J by 5 bases, leaving 12 bases between them. Each patient's relapse followed autologous stem cell transplantation, and brentuximab vedotin exposure varied. The genes are TRBV7-9 and TRBJ2-5; tentative D call: TRBD1 (6 bases). The starting material was peripheral blood mononuclear cells (PBMCs), obtained at baseline. The sequence was obtained from a human donor with classical Hodgkin lymphoma. CDR3 DNA sequence: TGTGCCAGCAGCTTAACCGGGACAAGGGAGACCCAGTACTTC. Translation gives CASSLTGTRETQYF. Full variable domain (remainder filled in from reference TRBV7-9 and TRBJ2-5): DTGVSQNPRHKITKRGQNVTFRCDPISEHNRLYWYRQTLGQGPEFLTYFQNEAQLEKSRLLSDRFSAERPKGSFSTLEIQRTEQGDSAMYLCASSLTGTRETQYFGPGTRLLVL.